Below, 20 T cell receptor beta chains from the same sample are listed, as sequenced in a study of shared clonotypes between healthy human individuals. TCRdb's copy holds only in-frame clones and misses some; the assay was immunoSEQ multiplex PCR. The repertoire includes more than 2 million clones, 95% of them detected once, and 0.1% to 0.15% sits in the top ten. The sequenced material came from naive CD4+ T cells sorted from blood. Subset here: CD45RA+ positively selected. These receptors all come from a man between 18 and 35 years old in good health.

About this clone: Other DNA sequences from this sample encode an identical CDR3 as well. The rearrangement links TRBV5-1 to TRBJ1-2, with D unresolved. Germline V gene data show CDR1 as SGHRS and CDR2 as YFSETQ. Trimming shortened V by 1 base and J by 4 bases, and 5 bases separated the two germline ends. CDR3 length: 12 residues. The CDR3 coding sequence is TGCGCCAGCAGCTTGTCGACCTATGGCTACACCTTC. Its translation is CASSLSTYGYTF. Variable domain in full (rest from reference TRBV5-1 and TRBJ1-2): KAGVTQTPRYLIKTRGQQVTLSCSPISGHRSVSWYQQTPGQGLQFLFEYFSETQRNKGNFPGRFSGRQFSNSRSEMNVSTLELGDSALYLCASSLSTYGYTFGSGTRLTVV.

The table lists this clone with a few counts. The same CDR3 arises from other DNA sequences in this sample as well. The gene calls are TRBV18 and TRBJ2-2; D gene unclear. Trimming left V 3 bases short and J 5 bases short, with 4 bases between. The germline V gene encodes CDR1 KGHSH and CDR2 LQKENI. This CDR3 is 12 amino acids long. DNA for the CDR3: TGTGCCAGCTCACCGAGGACCGGGGAGCTGTTTTTT. Its protein product is CASSPRTGELFF.

The chain has TRBV10-1 and TRBJ2-7, with 13 nucleotides matching TRBD2. CDR1 WNHNN and CDR2 SYGVQD come from the germline V gene (reference sequence). CDR3 size: 17 residues. J gave up 2 bases and V 3 bases, and 7 bases lay outside the gene matches. CDR3 loop: CASSDGTSGTFTYEQYF. As DNA, the CDR3 is TGCGCCAGCAGTGACGGGACTAGCGGGACCTTTACCTACGAGCAGTACTTC.

The rearrangement joins TRBV5-6 to TRBJ2-5; 9 bases line up with TRBD2. This CDR3 spans 16 amino acids. Germline CDR1 reads SGHDT; CDR2 reads YYEEEE. V lost 2 bases, J lost 1 base, and 6 bases stayed unmatched. In nucleotides, the CDR3 is TGTGCCAGCAGCTTCGGTTTTAGCGGGGGCCAAGAGACCCAGTACTTC. This sequence encodes CASSFGFSGGQETQYF.

The chain combines TRBV6-1 with TRBJ1-2; 7 positions agree with TRBD1. Germline V gives CDR1 MNHNS, CDR2 SASEGT. J lost 8 bases, V lost 3 bases, and 6 bases had no gene match. This CDR3 is built from 13 residues. The CDR3 loop is CASSERTGSGYTF. Written as DNA, the CDR3 is TGTGCCAGCAGTGAGAGGACAGGAAGCGGCTACACCTTC.

This sequence joins TRBV11-3 and TRBJ1-6; possibly TRBD1 for D (6 bases). CDR1 SGHNT and CDR2 YENEEA come from the germline V gene. The CDR3 is 13 residues long. Between the trimmed V and J ends, which lost 4 bases and 7 bases, there was a span of 8 bases. In DNA, the CDR3 is TGTGCCAGCAGCTGGACAGTGAATTCACCCCTCCACTTT. It translates to CASSWTVNSPLHF.

The gene calls are TRBV11-3 and TRBJ2-1; D perhaps matches TRBD2 (7 bases). Trimming took off 5 bases at V and 0 bases at J, with 11 bases between the two ends. Germline V CDR1 and CDR2: SGHNT, YENEEA. The CDR3 sequence is 15 residues long. CDR3 loop: CASSPGGRSYNEQFF. In DNA, the CDR3 is TGTGCCAGCAGCCCGGGGGGCCGCTCCTACAATGAGCAGTTCTTC.

About this clone: A far larger clone is off by one base, so a read error is likely. For the CDR3, the DNA is TGTGCCTGGATCGCAGCGAACACTGAAGCTTTCTTT. This encodes CAWIAANTEAFF. V usage is TRBV30 and J usage is TRBJ1-1; the D is unclear. CDR1 GTSNPN and CDR2 SVGIG come from the germline V gene (reference sequence). The germline V and J ends were trimmed by 4 bases and 1 base, with 7 bases remaining between them. This CDR3 has 12 residues.

The V call is TRBV27, the J call TRBJ2-3; TRBD2 might be the D (5 bases). The CDR3 is 12 amino acids. V dropped 4 bases and J dropped 5 bases, with 7 bases sitting between them. Germline CDR1 is MNHEY and CDR2 is SMNVEV (reference sequence). CDR3 nucleotide sequence: TGTGCCAGCAGTTCCCGGGAAGATACGCAGTATTTT. It specifies CASSSREDTQYF.

Comments on this clone: Other DNA sequences in the same sample also yield this CDR3. The V and J genes are TRBV18 and TRBJ2-7, with 11 bases lining up with TRBD2. The ends lost 2 bases at V and 3 bases at J; junction bases unmatched: 6. The germline CDR1 and CDR2 sequences are KGHSH and LQKENI. The CDR3 length is 16 residues. Here the CDR3 DNA reads TGTGCCAGCTCACCATCGGGAACTAGCGGGAGCTACGAGCAGTACTTC. This encodes CASSPSGTSGSYEQYF.

The chain combines TRBV30 with TRBJ2-1; possible D gene TRBD2, 6 bases. Germline values: CDR1 GTSNPN, CDR2 SVGIG (reference sequence). The CDR3 is 15 amino acids. Trimming pared 2 bases from V and 5 bases from J, leaving 16 bases between. CDR3 loop: CAWSSGLLANNEQFF. The CDR3, as DNA: TGTGCCTGGAGTTCGGGACTTTTAGCTAACAATGAGCAGTTCTTC.

V and J are TRBV11-2 and TRBJ2-7; TRBD1 is a possible D gene (6 bases). Deletions cut 5 bases from V and 7 bases from J, with 18 bases between. This CDR3 region has 14 residues. Looked up from germline, CDR1 is SGHAT and CDR2 is FQNNGV. The CDR3 sequence: CASSPPTGVEEQYF. The CDR3 DNA sequence: TGTGCCAGCAGCCCCCCGACAGGAGTCGAGGAGCAGTACTTC. The variable domain in full, completed from reference TRBV11-2 and TRBJ2-7, reads EAGVAQSPRYKIIEKRQSVAFWCNPISGHATLYWYQQILGQGPKLLIQFQNNGVVDDSQLPKDRFSAERLKGVDSTLKIQPAKLEDSAVYLCASSPPTGVEEQYFGPGTRLTVT.

This chain uses TRBV7-8 with TRBJ2-7; TRBD1 or TRBD2 may be the D gene (6 bases each). Germline V CDR1 and CDR2: SGHVS, FQNEAQ. The length of the CDR3 is 16 residues. Trimming took 0 bases from V and 4 from J, leaving 16 bases between them. CDR3 coding DNA: TGTGCCAGCAGCTTAGCAGGCGGGATGGGGGCTTACGAGCAGTACTTC. Its translation: CASSLAGGMGAYEQYF.

Turning to this clone: The same CDR3 arises from other DNA sequences in this sample as well. The chain uses TRBV4-1 and TRBJ1-2, with D uncertain. From germline, CDR1 is MGHRA and CDR2 YSYEKL. This CDR3 is built from 13 residues. V was cut by 3 bases and J by 2 bases, with 7 bases left in between. CDR3 nucleotides: TGCGCCAGCAGCCAGGGATTGAACTATGGCTACACCTTC. Protein product: CASSQGLNYGYTF.

This chain connects TRBV5-4 to TRBJ2-7; 8 positions agree with TRBD2. CDR3 length: 14 amino acids. After removal of 4 bases from V and 6 bases from J, the junction contained 9 bases not matched to a gene. CDR1 is SGHNT and CDR2 is YYREEE in the germline V gene (reference sequence). For the CDR3, the DNA is TGTGCCAGCAGCCGGAGGGAGCTAGCGGGCGAGCAGTACTTC. Protein: CASSRRELAGEQYF.

This clone was detected only a few times. This same CDR3 is encoded by further DNA sequences in the sample. CDR3 in amino acids: CASSLAATNTGELFF. The CDR3 DNA follows: TGCGCCAGCAGCTTGGCGGCAACGAACACCGGGGAGCTGTTTTTT. The genes are TRBV5-1 and TRBJ2-2; D is uncertain. The CDR3 is made up of 15 amino acids. V was pared by 0 bases and J by 0 bases, with 6 bases between. Germline V gene sequence: CDR1 SGHRS, CDR2 YFSETQ.

The genes are TRBV2 and TRBJ1-1, with no clear D. Germline assignment: CDR1 SNHLY and CDR2 FYNNEI. V was clipped by 1 base and J by 9 bases, with 9 bases between them. The CDR3 loop spans 12 amino acids. Here the CDR3 reads CASSEDGEKAFF. CDR3 in DNA: TGTGCCAGCAGTGAAGACGGGGAGAAAGCTTTCTTT.

J is TRBJ2-7 and V is TRBV7-9; 13 nucleotides agree with TRBD2. CDR3 length: 17 amino acids. Germline V lookup: CDR1 SEHNR, CDR2 FQNEAQ (reference sequence). Trimming took 5 bases from V and 7 from J; bases not matched to a gene: 14. The CDR3 coding sequence is TGTGCCAGCAGCCCCCGTGGACTAGCGGGAGTATCAGGGGAGCAGTACTTC. This translates into CASSPRGLAGVSGEQYF.

J is TRBJ2-7 and V is TRBV27, with a tentative D call TRBD1 (5 bases). The germline V gene has CDR1 MNHEY and CDR2 SMNVEV (reference sequence). CDR3 length equals 15 residues. V lost 0 bases, J lost 2 bases, and 11 bases lay in between. CDR3 protein: CASSLSGRVAYEQYF. The CDR3 nucleotides are TGTGCCAGCAGTTTATCCGGCAGGGTGGCCTACGAGCAGTACTTC.

The chain employs TRBV28 and TRBJ1-4; D remains ambiguous. V lost 8 bases and J lost 3, with 13 bases in between. The CDR3 consists of 14 residues. CDR1 is MDHEN, CDR2 SYDVKM, per germline. CDR3 protein: CASRLERANEKLFF. The CDR3 DNA follows: TGTGCCAGCCGATTGGAGAGGGCTAATGAAAAACTGTTTTTT.